Sequencing of this TCR beta chain was carried out in a study of cytomegalovirus exposure and HLA in healthy donors. PCR employed 60 Vbeta and 13 Jbeta primers. Sequencing used immunoSEQ multiplex PCR; TCRdb keeps in-frame clones, though not all of them. The sample lists roughly 120,000 clones; 78% were seen once. V gave up 2 bases and J gave up 1 base, with 11 bases separating them. The CDR3 has 15 amino acids. Germline CDR1 reads SGHKS; CDR2 reads YYEKEE (reference sequence). The clonotype was recovered from a woman aged 25-40 years in good health and CMV-seropositive. Sequencing was performed on PBMCs. This chain joins TRBV5-5 and TRBJ2-3; D is unclear. The CDR3 protein is CASSFRGGGTDTQYF. CDR3 DNA sequence: TGTGCCAGCAGCTTTCGAGGCGGAGGCACAGATACGCAGTATTTT.